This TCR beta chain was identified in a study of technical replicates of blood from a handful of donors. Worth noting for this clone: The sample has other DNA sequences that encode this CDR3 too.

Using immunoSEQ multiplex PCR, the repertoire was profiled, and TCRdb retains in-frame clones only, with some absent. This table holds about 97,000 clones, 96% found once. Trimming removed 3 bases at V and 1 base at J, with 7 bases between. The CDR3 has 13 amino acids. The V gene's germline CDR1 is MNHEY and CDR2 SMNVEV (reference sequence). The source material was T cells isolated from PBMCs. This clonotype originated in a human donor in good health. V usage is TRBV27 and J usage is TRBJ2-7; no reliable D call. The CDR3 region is CASSFSQSYEQYF. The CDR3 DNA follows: TGTGCCAGCAGTTTTAGTCAATCCTACGAGCAGTACTTC.